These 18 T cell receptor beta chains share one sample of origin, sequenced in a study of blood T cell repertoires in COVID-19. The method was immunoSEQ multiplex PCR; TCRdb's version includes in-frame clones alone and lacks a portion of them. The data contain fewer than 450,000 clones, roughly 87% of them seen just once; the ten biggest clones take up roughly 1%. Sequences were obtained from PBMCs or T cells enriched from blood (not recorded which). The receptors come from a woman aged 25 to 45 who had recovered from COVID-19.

As DNA, the CDR3 is TGTGCCAGCTCACCATCGCGGGCAATTTCCCCCAATCAGCCCCAGCATTTT. Translated: CASSPSRAISPNQPQHF. The V call is TRBV18, the J call TRBJ1-5, with no clear D. The CDR3 contains 17 residues. The germline CDR1 and CDR2 sequences are KGHSH and LQKENI. Trimming removed 2 bases at V and 3 bases at J, with 17 bases between.

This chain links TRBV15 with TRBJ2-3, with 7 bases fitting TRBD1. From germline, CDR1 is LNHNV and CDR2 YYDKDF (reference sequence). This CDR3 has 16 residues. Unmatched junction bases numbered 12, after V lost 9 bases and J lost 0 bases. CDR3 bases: TGTGCCACTAGGACAGGCCAGGACGATAGCACAGATACGCAGTATTTT. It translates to CATRTGQDDSTDTQYF.

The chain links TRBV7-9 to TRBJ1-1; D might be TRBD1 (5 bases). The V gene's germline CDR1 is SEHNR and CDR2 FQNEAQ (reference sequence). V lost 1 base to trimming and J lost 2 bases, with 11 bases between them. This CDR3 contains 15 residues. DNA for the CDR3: TGTGCCAGCAGCTTAGTTTTAGGGGTTAACACTGAAGCTTTCTTT. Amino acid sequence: CASSLVLGVNTEAFF.

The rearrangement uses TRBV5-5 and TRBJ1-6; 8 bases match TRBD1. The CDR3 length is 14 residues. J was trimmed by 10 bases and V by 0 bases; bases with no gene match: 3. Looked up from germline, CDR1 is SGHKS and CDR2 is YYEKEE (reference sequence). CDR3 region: CASSLGQGFSPLHF. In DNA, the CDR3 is TGTGCCAGCAGCTTGGGACAGGGGTTCTCACCCCTCCACTTT.

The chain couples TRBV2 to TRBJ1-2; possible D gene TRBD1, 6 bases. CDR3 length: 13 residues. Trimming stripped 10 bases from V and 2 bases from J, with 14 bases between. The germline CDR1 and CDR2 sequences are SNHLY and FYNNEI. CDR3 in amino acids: CATARGGNYGYTF. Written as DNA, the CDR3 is TGTGCCACCGCCAGAGGGGGAAACTATGGCTACACCTTC.

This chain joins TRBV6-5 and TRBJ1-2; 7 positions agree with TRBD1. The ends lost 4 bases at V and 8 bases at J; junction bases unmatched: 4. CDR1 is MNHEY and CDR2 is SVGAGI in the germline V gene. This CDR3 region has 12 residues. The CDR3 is CASSSGGIGYTF. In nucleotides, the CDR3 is TGTGCCAGCAGTTCAGGGGGAATAGGCTACACCTTC.

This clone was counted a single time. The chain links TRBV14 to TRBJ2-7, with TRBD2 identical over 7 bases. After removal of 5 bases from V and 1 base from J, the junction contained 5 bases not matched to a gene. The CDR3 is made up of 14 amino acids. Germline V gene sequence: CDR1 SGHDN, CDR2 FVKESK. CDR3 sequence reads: CASSSGGGSYEQYF. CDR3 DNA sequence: TGTGCCAGCAGCTCAGGCGGGGGTTCCTACGAGCAGTACTTC.

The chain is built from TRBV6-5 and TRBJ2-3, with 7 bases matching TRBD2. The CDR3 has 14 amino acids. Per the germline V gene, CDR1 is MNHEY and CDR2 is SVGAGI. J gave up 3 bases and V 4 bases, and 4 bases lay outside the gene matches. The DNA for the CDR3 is TGTGCCAGCAGTTTATCGGGGGGAACAGATACGCAGTATTTT. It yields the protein CASSLSGGTDTQYF.

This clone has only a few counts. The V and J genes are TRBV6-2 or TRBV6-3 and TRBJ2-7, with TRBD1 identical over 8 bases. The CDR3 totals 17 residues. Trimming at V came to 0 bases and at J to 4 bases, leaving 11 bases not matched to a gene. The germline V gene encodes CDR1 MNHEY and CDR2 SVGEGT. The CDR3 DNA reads TGTGCCAGCAGTTACTCGATCAGGGGGCAATCTCTGTACGAGCAGTACTTC. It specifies CASSYSIRGQSLYEQYF.

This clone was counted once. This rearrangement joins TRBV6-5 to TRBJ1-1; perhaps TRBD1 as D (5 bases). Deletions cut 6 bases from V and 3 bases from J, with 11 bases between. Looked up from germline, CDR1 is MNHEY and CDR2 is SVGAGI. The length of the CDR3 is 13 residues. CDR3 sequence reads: CASRQEGYTEAFF. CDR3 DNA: TGTGCCAGCAGGCAGGAGGGGTACACTGAAGCTTTCTTT.

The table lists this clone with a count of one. CDR3 in DNA: TGTGCCAGCAGCGAAAGGAGCGACCCAGATACGCAGTATTTT. It yields the protein CASSERSDPDTQYF. V is TRBV7-2 and J is TRBJ2-3; D gene unclear. CDR1 SGHTA and CDR2 FQGNSA come from the germline V gene. The CDR3 contains 14 residues. Trimming removed 5 bases from V and 4 bases from J, with 13 bases in between.

CDR3 residues: CASSPSTGGEQYF. CDR3 coding DNA: TGTGCCAGCAGTCCAAGCACAGGGGGTGAGCAGTACTTC. The gene calls are TRBV12-3 or TRBV12-4 and TRBJ2-7; 8 nucleotides line up with TRBD1. The V segment lost 5 bases and the J segment 7 bases; nucleotides outside the gene matches: 7. This CDR3 contains 13 residues.

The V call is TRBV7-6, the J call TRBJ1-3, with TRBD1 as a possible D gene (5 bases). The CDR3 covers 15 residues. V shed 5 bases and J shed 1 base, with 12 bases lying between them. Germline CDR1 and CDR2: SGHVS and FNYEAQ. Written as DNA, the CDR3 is TGTGCCAGCAGCCGTCCCCAGGGATCTGGAAACACCATATATTTT. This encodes CASSRPQGSGNTIYF.

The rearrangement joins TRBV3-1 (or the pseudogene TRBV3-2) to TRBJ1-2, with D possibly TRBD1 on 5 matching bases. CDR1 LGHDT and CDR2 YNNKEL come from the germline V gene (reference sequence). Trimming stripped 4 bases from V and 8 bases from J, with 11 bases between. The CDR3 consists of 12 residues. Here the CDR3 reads CASSLGAEGYTF. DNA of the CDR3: TGTGCCAGCAGCCTAGGGGCGGAAGGCTACACCTTC.

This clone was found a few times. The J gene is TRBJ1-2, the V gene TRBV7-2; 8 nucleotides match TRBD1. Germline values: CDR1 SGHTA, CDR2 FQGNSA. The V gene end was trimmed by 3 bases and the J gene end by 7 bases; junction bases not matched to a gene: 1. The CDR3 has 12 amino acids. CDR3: CASSLDRVGYTF. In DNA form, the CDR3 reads TGTGCCAGCAGCTTGGACAGGGTTGGCTACACCTTC.

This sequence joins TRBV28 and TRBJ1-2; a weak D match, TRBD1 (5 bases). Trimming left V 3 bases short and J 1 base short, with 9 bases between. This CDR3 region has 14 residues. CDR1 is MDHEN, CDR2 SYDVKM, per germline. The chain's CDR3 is CASSFSGVNYGYTF. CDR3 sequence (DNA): TGTGCCAGCAGTTTCTCGGGGGTTAACTATGGCTACACCTTC.

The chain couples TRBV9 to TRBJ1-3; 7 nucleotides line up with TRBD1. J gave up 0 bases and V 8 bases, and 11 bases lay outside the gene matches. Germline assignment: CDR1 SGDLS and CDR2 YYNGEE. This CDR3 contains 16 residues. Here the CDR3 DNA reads TGTGCCAGGTCTTCGACAGGGCCATACTCTGGAAACACCATATATTTT. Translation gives CARSSTGPYSGNTIYF.

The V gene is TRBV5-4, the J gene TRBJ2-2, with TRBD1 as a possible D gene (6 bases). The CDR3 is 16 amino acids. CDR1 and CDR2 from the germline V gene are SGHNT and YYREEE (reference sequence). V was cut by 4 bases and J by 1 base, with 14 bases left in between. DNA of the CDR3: TGTGCCAGCAGCGCCACACTACAGGGGAACACCGGGGAGCTGTTTTTT. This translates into CASSATLQGNTGELFF.